This T cell receptor beta chain was profiled in a study of T cell responses to AZD1222 COVID-19 vaccine. A word on this clone: Its antigen is not known.

Whole-study findings and limits: Epitopes outside B.1.351 and B.1.1.7 mutated regions reportedly drew nearly half of spike TCRs. The breadth and depth of Spike-specific TCRs increased once two AZD1222 doses had been given.

The CDR3 extends over 17 amino acids. CDR1 is SGHVS, CDR2 FNYEAQ, per germline. The V and J ends lost 0 bases and 6 bases, in that order; junction bases with no gene match: 9. Libraries were prepared by immunoSEQ multiplex PCR; TCRdb keeps only in-frame clonotypes and omits some of them. Among more than 70,000 clones listed, roughly 84% were seen once. The chain is built from TRBV7-6 and TRBJ2-3, with 10 bases that match TRBD2. The sequencing used peripheral blood, collected on day 0 of AZD1222 vaccination. The origin of this receptor is an adult in good health. The CDR3 is CASSLAYPSGGTDTQYF. In DNA, the CDR3 is TGTGCCAGCAGCTTAGCGTACCCTAGCGGGGGAACTGATACGCAGTATTTT.